This passage covers 30 T cell receptor beta chains from one sample sequenced in a study of identical twins. TCRdb passed the 5' RACE reads through MiXCR, listing each CDR3 protein once. This sample has over 250,000 distinct CDR3 sequences, with roughly 8.6% found just once. The same data also went into a second study, on yellow fever vaccine responses in identical twins.

The sample was CD8+ T cells sorted from blood. All receptors derive from a woman younger than 30 in good health.

The CDR3 nucleotides read TGTGCCAGCAGCCCCGGACAGGGTCTAGAGACCCAGTACTTC. Amino acids: CASSPGQGLETQYF. The chain uses TRBV11-3 and TRBJ2-5, with 8 bases fitting TRBD1. CDR3 length: 14 amino acids. CDR1 and CDR2 from the germline V gene are SGHNT and YENEEA. After removal of 5 bases from V and 4 bases from J, the junction contained 6 bases not matched to a gene.

This clonotype was counted between two and nine times. The chain has TRBV4-1 and TRBJ1-6; D gene ambiguous. The CDR3 length is 12 residues. The V gene lost 4 bases and the J gene lost 9 bases, with 7 bases spanning the gap. The V gene's germline CDR1 is MGHRA and CDR2 YSYEKL. The CDR3 DNA reads as TGCGCCAGCAGCCGAGCGCGTTCACCCCTCCACTTT. This gives the protein CASSRARSPLHF.

V gene TRBV7-2 combines with J gene TRBJ2-3, with no clear D. V gave up 4 bases and J gave up 2 bases, with 13 bases separating them. The CDR3 consists of 15 residues. Germline lookup yields CDR1 SGHTA and CDR2 FQGNSA. CDR3 nucleotides: TGTGCCAGCAGCTCTTTCGCTGCGTCCACAGATACGCAGTATTTT. Its translation: CASSSFAASTDTQYF.

The table lists this clonotype with a few counts. The rearrangement links TRBV27 to TRBJ2-7; D is uncertain. From germline, CDR1 is MNHEY and CDR2 SMNVEV (reference sequence). Trimming cost V 5 bases and J 4 bases, with 9 bases left between them. CDR3 size: 12 residues. Written as DNA, the CDR3 is TGTGCCAGCAGTCAGTCGCGGTACGAGCAGTACTTC. Protein sequence: CASSQSRYEQYF.

The chain links TRBV2 to TRBJ2-1; possibly TRBD2 for D (5 bases). V was pared by 1 base and J by 4 bases, with 14 bases between. This CDR3 has 16 residues. Germline V CDR1 and CDR2: SNHLY, FYNNEI. CDR3 in DNA: TGTGCCAGCAGTGAAGGGTGGAGGATCCCATACAATGAGCAGTTCTTC. Its protein product is CASSEGWRIPYNEQFF.

This clonotype turned up a few times. The chain recombines TRBV12-3 or TRBV12-4 with TRBJ2-1, with TRBD2 identical over 8 bases. Trimming removed 4 bases from V and 8 bases from J; junction bases left unmatched: 4. The CDR3 has 13 amino acids. The CDR3 reads CASSSGLVYEQFF. CDR3 in DNA: TGTGCCAGCAGTTCGGGACTAGTATATGAGCAGTTCTTC.

This clonotype has more than one count but fewer than ten. The chain is built from TRBV6-2 or TRBV6-3 and TRBJ2-4; 8 nucleotides match TRBD1. The CDR3 runs to 15 residues. The germline gives CDR1 MNHEY, CDR2 SVGEGT. The junction had 6 bases not matched to a gene; V was cut back by 2 bases and J by 6 bases. The chain's CDR3 is CASSYGPGGANIQYF. CDR3 bases: TGTGCCAGCAGTTACGGGCCAGGGGGCGCAAACATTCAGTACTTC.

The CDR3 protein is CASSFTTGQETQYF. Here the CDR3 DNA reads TGTGCCAGCAGCTTCACGACAGGCCAAGAGACCCAGTACTTC. This chain joins TRBV7-8 and TRBJ2-5, with D possibly matching TRBD1 (6 bases). CDR1 SGHVS and CDR2 FQNEAQ come from the germline V gene. Trimming removed 3 bases at V and 1 base at J, with 9 bases between. The CDR3 is 14 amino acids.

The genes are TRBV7-8 and TRBJ2-3; 14 nucleotides match TRBD2. Germline CDR1 and CDR2: SGHVS and FQNEAQ. The J segment lost 2 bases and the V segment lost 6 bases, leaving 1 base of the junction unmatched. CDR3 length equals 15 residues. CDR3 bases: TGTGCCAGCAGGGGACTAGCGGGAGACACAGATACGCAGTATTTT. It is translated as CASRGLAGDTDTQYF. Full variable domain (rest looked up from reference TRBV7-8 and TRBJ2-3): GAGVSQSPRYKVAKRGQDVALRCDPISGHVSLFWYQQALGQGPEFLTYFQNEAQLDKSGLPSDRFFAERPEGSVSTLKIQRTQQEDSAVYLCASRGLAGDTDTQYFGPGTRLTVL.

The V and J genes are TRBV4-2 and TRBJ2-4, with D unclear. Between the trimmed V and J ends, which lost 0 bases and 8 bases, there was a span of 11 bases. The CDR3 runs to 14 residues. Per germline, CDR1 LGHNA and CDR2 YNFKEQ. CDR3 sequence reads: CASSQDNSLDIQYF. CDR3 in DNA: TGTGCCAGCAGCCAAGATAATAGCTTGGACATTCAGTACTTC.

Points on this clonotype: Relative to the germline gene, one junction end is altered; a read error may explain this. The chain has TRBV9 and TRBJ2-1, with 16 bases matching TRBD2. The length of the CDR3 is 15 residues. The V gene's germline CDR1 is SGDLS and CDR2 YYNGEE. The CDR3 loop is CASGGLAGGPVNHIF. For the CDR3, the DNA is TGTGCCAGCGGGGGACTAGCGGGAGGGCCAGTTAACCACATCTTC.

V usage is TRBV9 and J usage is TRBJ2-5; 8 nucleotides line up with TRBD2. V lost 4 bases and J lost 2; bases outside the gene matches: 7. The CDR3 runs to 15 residues. From germline, CDR1 is SGDLS and CDR2 YYNGEE. In nucleotides, the CDR3 is TGTGCCAGCAGCTTAGCGGGGAACAAACAAGAGACCCAGTACTTC. Translated, it gives CASSLAGNKQETQYF.

This clonotype was observed many times. The chain recombines TRBV12-3 or TRBV12-4 with TRBJ2-3; 9 bases fit TRBD2. The CDR3 consists of 16 residues. V gave up 5 bases and J gave up 3 bases; unmatched junction bases: 9. As DNA, the CDR3 is TGTGCCAGCAGTCCTGGGATAGCGGGGGCTACAGATACGCAGTATTTT. It yields the protein CASSPGIAGATDTQYF.

In its sample, this clonotype was seen a few times. The rearrangement joins TRBV20-1 to TRBJ2-3, with 10 bases that match TRBD2. The germline CDR1 and CDR2 sequences are DFQATT and SNEGSKA (reference sequence). This CDR3 has 16 residues. With 0 bases clipped from V and 6 bases from J, the junction kept 9 bases outside the gene matches. CDR3 protein: CSARDRGPSGSDTQYF. The CDR3 coding sequence is TGCAGTGCTAGAGATCGGGGGCCTAGCGGGAGTGATACGCAGTATTTT.

The chain is built from TRBV30 and TRBJ1-4; 8 bases line up with TRBD1. Germline CDR1 GTSNPN, CDR2 SVGIG (reference sequence). The CDR3 is made up of 15 amino acids. The ends lost 2 bases at V and 7 bases at J; junction bases unmatched: 9. CDR3 in DNA: TGTGCCTGGAGTACCTCAGGGGGCAGGAGTGAAAAACTGTTTTTT. Translation gives CAWSTSGGRSEKLFF.

This clonotype has just a few counts. This rearrangement joins TRBV29-1 to TRBJ1-4; 9 bases line up with TRBD1. CDR1 is SQVTM, CDR2 ANQGSEA, per germline. The CDR3 totals 11 residues. J lost 10 bases, V lost 8 bases, and 5 bases had no gene match. The CDR3 spells CSYTGGGKLFF. The CDR3 DNA follows: TGCAGCTATACAGGGGGCGGAAAACTGTTTTTT. The entire variable domain, with the rest obtained from reference TRBV29-1 and TRBJ1-4, is as follows: SAVISQKPSRDICQRGTSLTIQCQVDSQVTMMFWYRQQPGQSLTLIATANQGSEATYESGFVIDKFPISRPNLTFSTLTVSNMSPEDSSIYLCSYTGGGKLFFGSGTQLSVL.

This chain uses TRBV3-1 with TRBJ2-7; D gene uncertain. The germline V gene has CDR1 LGHDT and CDR2 YNNKEL (reference sequence). This CDR3 spans 13 amino acids. V lost 3 bases and J 0 bases, leaving 6 bases between the germline ends. This CDR3 is CASSHPNSYEQYF. The DNA of the CDR3 is TGTGCCAGCAGCCATCCTAACTCCTACGAGCAGTACTTC.

At least ten counts were recorded for this clonotype. The rearrangement links TRBV4-3 to TRBJ2-5; no clear D gene. CDR3 length: 14 amino acids. Germline V CDR1 and CDR2: LGHNA, YSLEER. Between the trimmed V and J ends, which lost 0 bases and 3 bases, there was a span of 8 bases. CDR3 coding DNA: TGCGCCAGCAGCCAAGATATCAGAAAAGAGACCCAGTACTTC. Protein: CASSQDIRKETQYF.

This chain joins TRBV7-9 and TRBJ1-3; TRBD1 is a possible D gene (6 bases). Germline CDR1 is SEHNR and CDR2 is FQNEAQ (reference sequence). Trimming stripped 5 bases from V and 3 bases from J, with 17 bases between. CDR3 length: 16 residues. The DNA for the CDR3 is TGTGCCAGCAGCCTACACCTGGGACAACTTGGAAACACCATATATTTT. This gives the protein CASSLHLGQLGNTIYF.

This clonotype has a count of ten or more. The CDR3 here is CASSPRDDEQYF. For the CDR3, the DNA is TGCGCCAGCAGCCCCAGGGACGACGAGCAGTACTTC. The chain uses TRBV4-1 and TRBJ2-7; tentatively, D is TRBD1 or TRBD2 (5 bases each). CDR1 and CDR2 (germline): MGHRA, YSYEKL. Trimming took off 4 bases at V and 5 bases at J, with 9 bases between the two ends. The CDR3 runs 12 residues.

This clonotype was found a few times. This chain uses TRBV6-1 with TRBJ2-4; D is unclear. Germline assignment: CDR1 MNHNS and CDR2 SASEGT. The CDR3 consists of 15 residues. V was pared by 8 bases and J by 9 bases, with 23 bases between. The chain's CDR3 is CASGPVTSTLAIQYF. The DNA for the CDR3 is TGTGCCAGCGGGCCCGTGACAAGCACCCTCGCCATTCAGTACTTC.

The gene calls are TRBV7-9 and TRBJ2-2; 9 bases agree with TRBD2. Germline values: CDR1 SEHNR, CDR2 FQNEAQ (reference sequence). This CDR3 spans 14 amino acids. CDR3 nucleotide sequence: TGTGCAGACGGGCTAGCGGGAAACCCCGGGGAGCTGTTTTTT. Its translation is CADGLAGNPGELFF.

This clonotype was detected only a few times. This chain uses TRBV11-2 with TRBJ2-7, with D perhaps assigned TRBD1 or TRBD2 (5 bases each). This CDR3 has 13 amino acids. The V end lost 0 bases, the J end lost 9 bases, and 12 bases lay between the germline ends. CDR1 and CDR2 (germline): SGHAT, FQNNGV. In DNA, the CDR3 is TGTGCCAGCAGCTTAGATCTGGGGGTATGGCAGTACTTC. Amino acid sequence: CASSLDLGVWQYF.

This clonotype was recorded a few times. This rearrangement joins TRBV25-1 to TRBJ2-7; D is unclear. V was shortened by 4 bases and J by 6 bases, with 19 bases between the two germline ends. This CDR3 spans 15 amino acids. Per the germline V gene, CDR1 is MGHDK and CDR2 is SYGVNS. The CDR3 loop reads CASSASATVQPEQYF. CDR3 coding DNA: TGTGCCAGCAGTGCCTCAGCGACGGTGCAGCCCGAGCAGTACTTC.

This clonotype was detected ten times or more. The chain uses TRBV4-2 and TRBJ2-2; possibly TRBD1 for D (6 bases). V shed 0 bases and J shed 3 bases, with 11 bases lying between them. The CDR3 spans 16 residues. The germline CDR1 and CDR2 sequences are LGHNA and YNFKEQ. DNA of the CDR3: TGTGCCAGCAGCCAAGATTGGGGGCTACACACCGGGGAGCTGTTTTTT. This gives the protein CASSQDWGLHTGELFF.

This rearrangement joins TRBV27 to TRBJ2-1, with 11 bases identical to TRBD1. Germline loops: CDR1 MNHEY, CDR2 SMNVEV (reference sequence). V dropped 5 bases and J dropped 10; count of bases not matched to a gene: 13. The CDR3 has 16 residues. The chain's CDR3 is CASSLAGQGGFWEQFF. CDR3 bases: TGTGCCAGCAGTCTGGCGGGACAGGGGGGTTTTTGGGAGCAGTTCTTC.

This clonotype was counted only a few times. The rearrangement links TRBV12-3 or TRBV12-4 to TRBJ2-1; D is unresolved. V was trimmed by 4 bases and J by 5 bases, leaving 6 bases between them. The CDR3 covers 12 residues. The CDR3 here is CASSSLNNEQFF. Here the CDR3 DNA reads TGTGCCAGCAGTTCCCTTAACAATGAGCAGTTCTTC.

The V gene is TRBV5-1, the J gene TRBJ2-7; tentatively, D is TRBD1 (5 bases). From germline, CDR1 is SGHRS and CDR2 YFSETQ. The CDR3 spans 18 residues. V was pared by 0 bases and J by 4 bases, with 23 bases between. In DNA, the CDR3 is TGCGCCAGCAGCTTGGGTCCTAGTTCGACCGAGCAGGGATACGAGCAGTACTTC. This codes for CASSLGPSSTEQGYEQYF.

This clonotype was detected ten times or more. V and J are TRBV7-9 and TRBJ2-7; 8 nucleotides agree with TRBD1. V lost 5 bases and J lost 5; bases outside the gene matches: 2. The germline V gene has CDR1 SEHNR and CDR2 FQNEAQ (reference sequence). The CDR3 runs 12 residues. CDR3 sequence reads: CASSPDRDEQYF. For the CDR3, the DNA is TGTGCCAGCAGCCCGGACAGGGACGAGCAGTACTTC.

This clonotype was seen only a few times. J is TRBJ2-1 and V is TRBV20-1, with 7 bases aligning to TRBD1. The V gene's germline CDR1 is DFQATT and CDR2 SNEGSKA (reference sequence). J lost 0 bases, V lost 0 bases, and 5 bases had no gene match. This CDR3 has 16 amino acids. The CDR3 DNA reads TGCAGTGCTAGAGATTTCCCAGGGGGCTCCTACAATGAGCAGTTCTTC. Amino acids: CSARDFPGGSYNEQFF.